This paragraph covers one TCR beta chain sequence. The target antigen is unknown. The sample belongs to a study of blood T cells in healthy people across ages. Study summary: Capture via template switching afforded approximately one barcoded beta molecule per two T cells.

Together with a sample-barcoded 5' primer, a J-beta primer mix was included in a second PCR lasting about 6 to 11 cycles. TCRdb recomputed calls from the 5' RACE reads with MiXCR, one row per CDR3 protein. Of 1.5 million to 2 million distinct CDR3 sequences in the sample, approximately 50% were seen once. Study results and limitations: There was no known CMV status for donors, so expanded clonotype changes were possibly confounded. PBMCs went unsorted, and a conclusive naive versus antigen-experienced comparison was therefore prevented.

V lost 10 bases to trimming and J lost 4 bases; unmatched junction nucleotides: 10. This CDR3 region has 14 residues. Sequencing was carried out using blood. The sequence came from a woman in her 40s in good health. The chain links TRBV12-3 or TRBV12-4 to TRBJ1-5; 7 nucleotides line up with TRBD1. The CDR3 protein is CATGGDSTNQPQHF. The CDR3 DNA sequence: TGTGCCACCGGGGGGGACAGCACAAATCAGCCCCAGCATTTT.